A single sample is the source of the 7 T cell receptor beta chains below, sequenced in a study of T cell changes during pregnancy in multiple sclerosis. The repertoire was sequenced with immunoSEQ multiplex PCR; TCRdb's copy has only in-frame clones and lacks some. The sample holds over 45,000 clones, 90% seen once. This specimen was peripheral blood, taken in the first trimester of pregnancy. All receptors come from a female donor in good health, enrolled as a control in a pregnancy study.

The chain joins TRBV28 to TRBJ2-2, with TRBD1 matching over 10 bases. The germline gives CDR1 MDHEN, CDR2 SYDVKM. The CDR3 extends over 15 amino acids. The V segment lost 6 bases and the J segment 4 bases; nucleotides outside the gene matches: 5. CDR3 coding DNA: TGTGCCAGCAGCAGGACAGGGGGTCGCACCGGGGAGCTGTTTTTT. This translates into CASSRTGGRTGELFF.

The V call is TRBV28, the J call TRBJ2-5; 7 bases agree with TRBD2. The CDR3 covers 15 residues. Germline V gene sequence: CDR1 MDHEN, CDR2 SYDVKM. The V and J ends lost 3 bases and 4 bases, in that order; junction bases with no gene match: 8. CDR3 coding DNA: TGTGCCAGCAGTTTGTCTGGGGGGGTGACAGAGACCCAGTACTTC. It specifies CASSLSGGVTETQYF. Full variable domain (remainder filled in from reference TRBV28 and TRBJ2-5): DVKVTQSSRYLVKRTGEKVFLECVQDMDHENMFWYRQDPGLGLRLIYFSYDVKMKEKGDIPEGYSVSREKKERFSLILESASTNQTSMYLCASSLSGGVTETQYFGPGTRLLVL.

V usage is TRBV25-1 and J usage is TRBJ1-2, with 8 positions matching TRBD1. Trimming at V came to 1 base and at J to 4 bases, leaving 2 bases not matched to a gene. The CDR3 covers 14 residues. Germline V CDR1 and CDR2: MGHDK, SYGVNS. As DNA, the CDR3 is TGTGCCAGCAGTGAATTAGGACAGGGCTATGGCTACACCTTC. It specifies CASSELGQGYGYTF.

The chain is built from TRBV19 and TRBJ2-6, with 9 positions matching TRBD1. This CDR3 is built from 14 residues. Trimming took 8 bases from V and 2 from J; bases not matched to a gene: 1. In germline, CDR1 is LNHDA, CDR2 SQIVND (reference sequence). CDR3 region: CASRDRAGANVLTF. The CDR3 DNA reads TGTGCCAGTCGGGACAGGGCTGGGGCCAACGTCCTGACTTTC.

This clone was picked up one time. The CDR3, as DNA: TGTGCCAGCAGCCAGACTAGCGGGAGGAACTACGAGCAGTACTTC. This encodes CASSQTSGRNYEQYF. The chain uses TRBV7-9 and TRBJ2-7; 13 bases line up with TRBD2. Germline loops: CDR1 SEHNR, CDR2 FQNEAQ (reference sequence). The V and J ends lost 5 bases and 3 bases, in that order; junction bases with no gene match: 4. The length of the CDR3 is 15 residues.

This clone was detected once. V gene TRBV28 combines with J gene TRBJ2-7; TRBD1 aligns across 7 bases. V gave up 8 bases and J gave up 2 bases; unmatched junction bases: 6. The CDR3 is 13 residues long. The germline gives CDR1 MDHEN, CDR2 SYDVKM. The CDR3 reads CASGGQAAYEQYF. CDR3 DNA: TGTGCCAGCGGCGGACAGGCTGCCTACGAGCAGTACTTC.

This clone came up once. This chain's CDR3 is CASSERSRDRGNQPQHF. For the CDR3, the DNA is TGCGCCAGCAGCGAAAGGAGCAGGGACAGGGGAAATCAGCCCCAGCATTTT. This chain joins TRBV10-1 and TRBJ1-5; 10 nucleotides agree with TRBD1. CDR1 is WNHNN, CDR2 SYGVQD, per germline (reference sequence). Unmatched junction bases numbered 12, after V lost 6 bases and J lost 4 bases. This CDR3 is built from 17 residues.